These 8 T cell receptor beta chains share one sample of origin, sequenced in a study of Graves' ophthalmopathy and Graves' hyperthyroidism. Beta-chain TCR CDR3 regions were amplified from RNA transcripts. The workflow started with a first-round RT-PCR run with HTBI primers and then moved on to a second-round multiplex PCR. MiXCR, applied by TCRdb to the multiplex PCR reads, yields one record per CDR3 protein. The table has about 210,000 distinct CDR3 sequences, 29% seen once. The sequenced sample consisted of peripheral blood. The receptors here all came from a man aged 45 to 65 with Graves' ophthalmopathy.

This chain joins TRBV6-5 and TRBJ1-6; no clear D gene. CDR3 length: 17 amino acids. Germline lookup yields CDR1 MNHEY and CDR2 SVGAGI. Trimming stripped 0 bases from V and 5 bases from J, with 14 bases between. CDR3 protein: CASSYSTPGANNSPLHF. As DNA, the CDR3 is TGTGCCAGCAGTTACTCGACCCCGGGAGCGAATAATTCACCCCTCCACTTT.

This clonotype was observed many times. The chain joins TRBV5-1 to TRBJ1-1, with D uncertain. The length of the CDR3 is 14 residues. Germline CDR1 and CDR2: SGHRS and YFSETQ. The V and J ends lost 1 base and 4 bases respectively, with 11 bases between them. The CDR3 coding sequence is TGCGCCAGCAGCTTGTACCGACGGGGCACTGAAGCTTTCTTT. Its translation: CASSLYRRGTEAFF.

The chain employs TRBV12-3 or TRBV12-4 and TRBJ1-1; 8 bases line up with TRBD1. This CDR3 is 12 amino acids long. Trimming removed 6 bases from V and 6 bases from J; junction bases left unmatched: 3. Written as DNA, the CDR3 is TGTGCCAGCAGCCAGACAGGGGCTGAAGCTTTCTTT. This codes for CASSQTGAEAFF.

In this sample, this clonotype turned up many times. This chain connects TRBV5-5 to TRBJ2-5; unclear D gene. V was trimmed by 0 bases and J by 1 base, leaving 10 bases between them. Germline V lookup: CDR1 SGHKS, CDR2 YYEKEE (reference sequence). The CDR3 is made up of 15 amino acids. CDR3 sequence: CASSLEGLPQETQYF. CDR3 in DNA: TGTGCCAGCAGCTTGGAAGGGCTTCCCCAAGAGACCCAGTACTTC.

Many counts were recorded for this clonotype. This chain joins TRBV6-2 or TRBV6-3 and TRBJ2-7; 9 nucleotides line up with TRBD2. V gave up 8 bases and J gave up 5 bases; unmatched junction bases: 10. Germline V lookup: CDR1 MNHEY, CDR2 SVGEGT. The CDR3 contains 14 residues. Here the CDR3 reads CASGRAGGPHEQYF. The CDR3 region has the DNA TGTGCCAGCGGCCGGGCGGGAGGGCCCCACGAGCAGTACTTC.

There are many counts of this clonotype. The V and J genes are TRBV5-1 and TRBJ1-5, with 8 bases matching TRBD1. The junction had 4 bases not matched to a gene; V was cut back by 4 bases and J by 1 base. Germline values: CDR1 SGHRS, CDR2 YFSETQ. CDR3 length: 15 amino acids. DNA for the CDR3: TGCGCCAGCAGCGCAGGGGGCACGAGCAATCAGCCCCAGCATTTT. It yields the protein CASSAGGTSNQPQHF.

This clonotype was seen only once. This chain connects TRBV7-9 to TRBJ2-7, with TRBD1 matching 10 bases. CDR3 length: 15 amino acids. Germline values: CDR1 SEHNR, CDR2 FQNEAQ (reference sequence). The V and J ends lost 5 bases and 3 bases, in that order; junction bases with no gene match: 7. This CDR3 is CASSASGTGVYEQYF. Written as DNA, the CDR3 is TGTGCCAGCAGCGCCTCCGGGACAGGGGTCTACGAGCAGTACTTC.

The chain recombines TRBV6-1 with TRBJ1-3; D may be TRBD1 (6 bases). Germline CDR1 and CDR2: MNHNS and SASEGT. The length of the CDR3 is 15 residues. The V end was cut by 6 bases, the J end by 2 bases, with 14 bases between. The CDR3: CASRKGGTTGNTIYF. The CDR3 coding sequence is TGTGCCAGCAGGAAGGGGGGGACAACTGGAAACACCATATATTTT.